This TCR beta chain is from a study of T cell responses to AZD1222 COVID-19 vaccine. About the research overall: Analysis merged second doses at about 4 or about 12 weeks.

Clones were sequenced by immunoSEQ multiplex PCR, and TCRdb holds only the in-frame ones, with some missing. The table lists 80,000 to 100,000 clones, around 90% of them singletons. Comments on this clone: Antigen: not known.

The CDR3 consists of 14 residues. In germline, CDR1 is SEHNR, CDR2 FQNEAQ (reference sequence). V lost 3 bases, J lost 6 bases, and 15 bases lay in between. Whole-study results and caveats: Clonal diversity was possibly underestimated, and the donors were mostly white British, with more females.

This chain uses TRBV7-9 with TRBJ2-7, with TRBD2 as a possible D gene (6 bases). Source: peripheral blood, taken on day 0 of AZD1222 vaccination. This receptor was taken from an adult in good health. The CDR3 loop is CASSFLEGGGEQYF. In DNA, the CDR3 is TGTGCCAGCAGCTTCCTTGAGGGAGGAGGCGAGCAGTACTTC.